The 31 T cell receptor beta chains in this list originate from one sample, sequenced in a study of T cells in localized non-small cell lung cancer. This table comes from immunoSEQ multiplex PCR, and its TCRdb copy is limited to in-frame clones, with some not included. The sample includes approximately 83,000 clones, 88% of them seen just once. This specimen consisted of peripheral blood, obtained before any cancer treatment. These receptors all come from a woman aged 40-69 years with stage I squamous cell lung carcinoma.

This chain uses TRBV5-1 with TRBJ2-5; 10 bases map to TRBD1. Germline V CDR1 and CDR2: SGHRS, YFSETQ. Trimming removed 0 bases from V and 4 bases from J; junction bases left unmatched: 3. CDR3 length: 15 amino acids. In DNA, the CDR3 is TGCGCCAGCAGCTTGGGGGGACAGGGGTCAGAGACCCAGTACTTC. Translation: CASSLGGQGSETQYF.

This clone turned up a few times. The chain employs TRBV10-2 and TRBJ2-5; D perhaps matches TRBD2 (5 bases). Looked up from germline, CDR1 is WSHSY and CDR2 is SAAADI. Trimming removed 6 bases from V and 4 bases from J, with 6 bases in between. The CDR3 has 11 residues. CDR3 residues: CASREVETQYF. In DNA form, the CDR3 reads TGCGCCAGCAGGGAGGTAGAGACCCAGTACTTC.

In this sample, this clone turned up a few times. The V gene is TRBV5-6, the J gene TRBJ2-4, with TRBD1 matching 7 bases. The CDR3 has 15 amino acids. With 3 bases clipped from V and 13 bases from J, the junction kept 16 bases outside the gene matches. The V gene's germline CDR1 is SGHDT and CDR2 YYEEEE. The CDR3 loop is CASSSRFDRETYQYF. DNA of the CDR3: TGTGCCAGCAGCTCAAGGTTCGACAGGGAGACATACCAGTACTTC. Supplemented by reference TRBV5-6 and TRBJ2-4, the full variable domain reads DAGVTQSPTHLIKTRGQQVTLRCSPKSGHDTVSWYQQALGQGPQFIFQYYEEEERQRGNFPDRFSGHQFPNYSSELNVNALLLGDSALYLCASSSRFDRETYQYFGAGTRLSVL.

As regards this clone: Other DNA sequences in this sample translate to the same CDR3. The rearrangement uses TRBV5-1 and TRBJ1-1; D may be TRBD1 (5 bases). There are 15 residues in the CDR3. Germline loops: CDR1 SGHRS, CDR2 YFSETQ. V was cut by 0 bases and J by 0 bases, with 9 bases left in between. In nucleotides, the CDR3 is TGCGCCAGCAGCTTGGCGGGGGGGTTGAACACTGAAGCTTTCTTT. Translation gives CASSLAGGLNTEAFF.

The CDR3 sequence: CASSRDTSNTEAFF. DNA of the CDR3: TGCGCCAGCAGCCGAGACACTTCGAACACTGAAGCTTTCTTT. The V call is TRBV4-1, the J call TRBJ1-1; D not resolved. The CDR3 contains 14 residues. Germline V lookup: CDR1 MGHRA, CDR2 YSYEKL. V was cut by 4 bases and J by 1 base, with 10 bases left in between.

V is TRBV5-1 and J is TRBJ2-7, with a weak D call TRBD1 (6 bases). The ends were cut back, 0 bases at V and 2 bases at J, with 15 bases in the middle. CDR1 and CDR2 (germline): SGHRS, YFSETQ. This CDR3 is 16 amino acids long. DNA for the CDR3: TGCGCCAGCAGCTTGGGAATCACAGGGCCCCCCTACGAGCAGTACTTC. Translation gives CASSLGITGPPYEQYF.

The genes are TRBV6-5 and TRBJ2-1; TRBD2 matches 9 bases. In germline, CDR1 is MNHEY, CDR2 SVGAGI. V shed 2 bases and J 8 bases; nucleotides not matched to a gene: 10. This CDR3 comprises 16 residues. CDR3 region: CASSYGGLARRYEQFF. The CDR3, as DNA: TGTGCCAGCAGTTACGGTGGACTAGCGCGTCGGTATGAGCAGTTCTTC.

The J gene is TRBJ2-7, the V gene TRBV2; D unresolved. This CDR3 is built from 14 residues. V lost 2 bases and J lost 2, with 10 bases in between. CDR1 SNHLY and CDR2 FYNNEI come from the germline V gene. The CDR3 region has the DNA TGTGCCAGCAGTGAAAGAACAGTAGCCTACGAGCAGTACTTC. The encoded protein is CASSERTVAYEQYF.

V usage is TRBV6-6 and J usage is TRBJ1-6; D is unresolved. This CDR3 spans 14 amino acids. Germline-derived CDR1 and CDR2 are MNHNY and SVGAGI (reference sequence). V was trimmed by 7 bases and J by 7 bases, leaving 14 bases between them. CDR3 sequence: CASNPGPYNSPLHF. The CDR3 DNA reads as TGTGCCAGCAACCCGGGCCCGTACAATTCACCCCTCCACTTT.

The chain has TRBV5-1 and TRBJ2-7; 9 bases map to TRBD1. The CDR3 sequence is 16 residues long. V lost 0 bases and J lost 3; bases outside the gene matches: 7. From germline, CDR1 is SGHRS and CDR2 YFSETQ. The CDR3 protein is CASSLGAGTGNYEQYF. CDR3 nucleotide sequence: TGCGCCAGCAGCTTGGGGGCCGGGACAGGGAACTACGAGCAGTACTTC.

The count of this clone is one. The chain links TRBV7-9 to TRBJ1-2, with D hard to call. The CDR3 runs to 12 residues. V lost 3 bases, J lost 4 bases, and 6 bases lay in between. Germline CDR1 is SEHNR and CDR2 is FQNEAQ (reference sequence). CDR3 residues: CASSFRAYGYTF. The CDR3 DNA reads as TGTGCCAGCAGCTTTAGGGCCTATGGCTACACCTTC.

The chain couples TRBV5-1 to TRBJ2-7; 13 nucleotides line up with TRBD2. The trim removed 4 bases at V and 0 bases at J, leaving 4 bases unmatched. Germline values: CDR1 SGHRS, CDR2 YFSETQ. The CDR3 has 16 residues. Here the CDR3 DNA reads TGCGCCAGCAGCCCGGGACTAGCGGGGCCCTCCTACGAGCAGTACTTC. As protein: CASSPGLAGPSYEQYF.

This chain uses TRBV2 with TRBJ2-3; maybe TRBD1 (7 bases). V dropped 6 bases and J dropped 6 bases, with 25 bases sitting between them. Looked up from germline, CDR1 is SNHLY and CDR2 is FYNNEI. The CDR3 is made up of 17 amino acids. CDR3 DNA: TGTGCCAGCAGCCCCGGACAGGCGAGGGGGGCCGTGGATACGCAGTATTTT. This translates into CASSPGQARGAVDTQYF.

V gene TRBV9 combines with J gene TRBJ1-4, with D hard to call. V shed 4 bases and J shed 7 bases, with 17 bases lying between them. Germline assignment: CDR1 SGDLS and CDR2 YYNGEE. The CDR3 has 15 amino acids. The CDR3 spells CASSYRGQLAEKLFF. DNA of the CDR3: TGTGCCAGCAGCTACCGTGGGCAGTTGGCTGAAAAACTGTTTTTT.

This sequence joins TRBV5-1 and TRBJ1-1; tentatively, D is TRBD1 (5 bases). The ends were cut back, 4 bases at V and 1 base at J, with 11 bases in the middle. The CDR3 covers 14 residues. Germline V lookup: CDR1 SGHRS, CDR2 YFSETQ. In DNA form, the CDR3 reads TGCGCCAGCAGCGGCCCCGGGACGAACACTGAAGCTTTCTTT. Translated: CASSGPGTNTEAFF. Full variable domain (rest looked up from reference TRBV5-1 and TRBJ1-1): KAGVTQTPRYLIKTRGQQVTLSCSPISGHRSVSWYQQTPGQGLQFLFEYFSETQRNKGNFPGRFSGRQFSNSRSEMNVSTLELGDSALYLCASSGPGTNTEAFFGQGTRLTVV.

This chain connects TRBV9 to TRBJ1-3, with TRBD1 identical over 9 bases. The CDR3 loop spans 16 amino acids. V lost 0 bases to trimming and J lost 2 bases; unmatched junction nucleotides: 3. The germline gives CDR1 SGDLS, CDR2 YYNGEE. The CDR3 is CASSVAGQGAGNTIYF. The CDR3 DNA reads TGTGCCAGCAGCGTAGCGGGACAGGGTGCTGGAAACACCATATATTTT.

This clone showed up just a few times. The V and J genes are TRBV5-1 and TRBJ1-2, with D maybe TRBD1 (5 bases). Trimming shortened V by 1 base and J by 8 bases, and 15 bases separated the two germline ends. The CDR3 loop spans 14 amino acids. CDR1 and CDR2 (germline): SGHRS, YFSETQ. The CDR3, as DNA: TGCGCCAGCAGCTTGACGACGGGACCTTTCGGCTACACCTTC. Translation: CASSLTTGPFGYTF.

The chain links TRBV9 to TRBJ2-5; TRBD2 matches 10 bases. The CDR3 covers 17 residues. From germline, CDR1 is SGDLS and CDR2 YYNGEE. V trimming: 0 bases; J trimming: 5 bases; junction bases outside the gene matches: 10. The CDR3 DNA reads as TGTGCCAGCAGCGTAGAGGCTAGCGGGGGCATAGCGGAGACCCAGTACTTC. It translates to CASSVEASGGIAETQYF.

The chain combines TRBV7-9 with TRBJ2-7, with TRBD2 matching 13 bases. The germline CDR1 and CDR2 sequences are SEHNR and FQNEAQ (reference sequence). Trimming removed 6 bases from V and 4 bases from J; junction bases left unmatched: 18. CDR3 length: 19 amino acids. The CDR3, as DNA: TGTGCCAGCAGTTCTGATCGGACTAGCGGGGGCCCCTACCTTTACGAGCAGTACTTC. Translated: CASSSDRTSGGPYLYEQYF.

V gene TRBV6-1 combines with J gene TRBJ2-1; D is undetermined. CDR3 length: 13 residues. V was trimmed by 2 bases and J by 4 bases, leaving 6 bases between them. CDR1 is MNHNS and CDR2 is SASEGT in the germline V gene. The CDR3: CASSERGYNEQFF. The CDR3 coding sequence is TGTGCCAGCAGTGAACGCGGTTACAATGAGCAGTTCTTC.

The rearrangement joins TRBV30 to TRBJ1-5, with D possibly TRBD1 on 5 matching bases. CDR3 length equals 13 residues. In germline, CDR1 is GTSNPN, CDR2 SVGIG (reference sequence). The V and J ends lost 2 bases and 3 bases respectively, with 8 bases between them. CDR3 nucleotide sequence: TGTGCCTGGAGTCCGGGACCCAATCAGCCCCAGCATTTT. Protein product: CAWSPGPNQPQHF.

This chain uses TRBV7-8 with TRBJ1-1; D uncertain. CDR1 is SGHVS, CDR2 FQNEAQ, per germline. The V gene lost 1 base and the J gene lost 3 bases, with 12 bases spanning the gap. The CDR3 spans 15 residues. CDR3 bases: TGTGCCAGCAGCTTAGAGGAGCAGCGGTACACTGAAGCTTTCTTT. It translates to CASSLEEQRYTEAFF.

This chain joins TRBV13 and TRBJ1-1; 8 bases are a match to TRBD1. CDR1 PRHDT and CDR2 FYEKMQ come from the germline V gene (reference sequence). The length of the CDR3 is 19 residues. V lost 4 bases to trimming and J lost 0 bases; unmatched junction nucleotides: 16. The CDR3 sequence is CASSSETGEGLDVNTEAFF. As DNA, the CDR3 is TGTGCCAGCAGCTCCGAGACAGGGGAGGGATTAGATGTGAACACTGAAGCTTTCTTT.

This chain joins TRBV6-5 and TRBJ1-1; no clear D. Trimming removed 7 bases from V and 0 bases from J, with 9 bases in between. This CDR3 contains 13 residues. Germline V gene sequence: CDR1 MNHEY, CDR2 SVGAGI. CDR3 residues: CASNDAVNTEAFF. The CDR3 DNA reads TGTGCCAGCAACGACGCGGTGAACACTGAAGCTTTCTTT.

The rearrangement links TRBV7-3 to TRBJ1-1; D ambiguous. V was trimmed by 5 bases and J by 1 base, leaving 8 bases between them. Germline CDR1 reads SGHTA; CDR2 reads FQGTGA. The CDR3 spans 13 residues. This CDR3 is CASSPTGNTEAFF. In DNA form, the CDR3 reads TGTGCCAGCAGCCCAACGGGGAACACTGAAGCTTTCTTT.

The chain has TRBV5-4 and TRBJ2-5; perhaps D is TRBD1 or TRBD2 (5 bases each). The germline CDR1 and CDR2 sequences are SGHNT and YYREEE (reference sequence). The CDR3 runs 14 residues. V dropped 4 bases and J dropped 1 base, with 11 bases sitting between them. CDR3 sequence (DNA): TGTGCCAGCAGCCCCGGTGGGGGCCAAGAGACCCAGTACTTC. It codes for CASSPGGGQETQYF. Full variable domain (missing parts from reference TRBV5-4 and TRBJ2-5): ETGVTQSPTHLIKTRGQQVTLRCSSQSGHNTVSWYQQALGQGPQFIFQYYREEENGRGNFPPRFSGLQFPNYSSELNVNALELDDSALYLCASSPGGGQETQYFGPGTRLLVL.

The chain has TRBV6-1 and TRBJ2-4; no reliable D call. This CDR3 has 13 residues. Trimming cost V 3 bases and J 3 bases, with 6 bases left between them. Germline V gives CDR1 MNHNS, CDR2 SASEGT. The CDR3 sequence is CASSEHGKNIQYF. The CDR3 DNA reads TGTGCCAGCAGTGAGCACGGCAAAAACATTCAGTACTTC.

The CDR3 DNA is TGTGCCAGCTCGTCAGACAGGGGGAGGTCCTACGAGCAGTACTTC. Translated, it gives CASSSDRGRSYEQYF. The V gene is TRBV18, the J gene TRBJ2-7, with 9 bases fitting TRBD1. This CDR3 has 15 residues. Germline loops: CDR1 KGHSH, CDR2 LQKENI. V was clipped by 6 bases and J by 1 base; unmatched bases: 7. The complete variable domain, with remaining parts taken from reference TRBV18 and TRBJ2-7, reads NAGVMQNPRHLVRRRGQEARLRCSPMKGHSHVYWYRQLPEEGLKFMVYLQKENIIDESGMPKERFSAEFPKEGPSILRIQQVVRGDSAAYFCASSSDRGRSYEQYFGPGTRLTVT.

CDR3 coding DNA: TGTGCCAGCAGCGCCGGACACAACTCTGGAAACACCATATATTTT. It is translated as CASSAGHNSGNTIYF. V gene TRBV9 combines with J gene TRBJ1-3, with D possibly being TRBD1 (5 bases). CDR3 length equals 15 residues. Germline-derived CDR1 and CDR2 are SGDLS and YYNGEE. V lost 3 bases, J lost 0 bases, and 10 bases lay in between.

The chain combines TRBV27 with TRBJ2-4, with D unclear. V gave up 0 bases and J gave up 0 bases, with 15 bases separating them. This CDR3 contains 18 residues. CDR1 and CDR2 (germline): MNHEY, SMNVEV (reference sequence). This chain's CDR3 is CASSLSRTGPKAKNIQYF. For the CDR3, the DNA is TGTGCCAGCAGTTTATCACGTACCGGGCCCAAAGCCAAAAACATTCAGTACTTC.

The chain employs TRBV11-1 and TRBJ1-1, with no clear D. This CDR3 is built from 11 residues. Trimming took off 6 bases at V and 11 bases at J, with 13 bases between the two ends. Per the germline V gene, CDR1 is SGHAT and CDR2 is FQDESV (reference sequence). CDR3 bases: TGTGCCAGCAGTTCTCGTCGCTCGGCTTTCTTT. This codes for CASSSRRSAFF.